What follows are 25 T cell receptor beta chains derived from one specimen sequenced in a study of T cell responses to AZD1222 COVID-19 vaccine. Profiling relied on immunoSEQ multiplex PCR, and the TCRdb table lists in-frame clones only, not all of them. Counted here are about 130,000 clones, approximately 86% occurring once; the ten biggest clones make up around 10%. The sequencing used peripheral blood, collected on day 0 of AZD1222 vaccination. The source of these receptors is an adult in good health.

The CDR3 protein is CASSKASGRIPHEQFF. DNA of the CDR3: TGTGCCAGTAGTAAGGCTAGCGGGCGTATCCCACATGAGCAGTTCTTC. This rearrangement joins TRBV19 to TRBJ2-1; 8 bases agree with TRBD2. V shed 4 bases and J 8 bases; nucleotides not matched to a gene: 13. CDR3 length: 16 amino acids. The germline V gene encodes CDR1 LNHDA and CDR2 SQIVND (reference sequence).

The V gene is TRBV9, the J gene TRBJ2-2, with 7 bases matching TRBD1. Germline V gene data show CDR1 as SGDLS and CDR2 as YYNGEE. This CDR3 is built from 16 residues. V was clipped by 3 bases and J by 4 bases; unmatched bases: 9. In DNA form, the CDR3 reads TGTGCCAGCAGCGGGGTGGGGACAGCTAGCACCGGGGAGCTGTTTTTT. Protein sequence: CASSGVGTASTGELFF.

V usage is TRBV29-1 and J usage is TRBJ1-1; TRBD1 aligns across 7 bases. This CDR3 region has 15 residues. The ends lost 7 bases at V and 3 bases at J; junction bases unmatched: 14. Germline V gene data show CDR1 as SQVTM and CDR2 as ANQGSEA. CDR3 protein: CSGRDSLRTDTEAFF. Here the CDR3 DNA reads TGCAGCGGTCGGGACAGCCTTCGAACGGACACTGAAGCTTTCTTT.

This rearrangement joins TRBV21-1 to TRBJ2-3; the table's D call of TRBD2 was not tested on the DNA. TRBV21-1 corresponds to a pseudogene. This CDR3 region has 18 residues. For the CDR3, the DNA is TGTGCCAGCAGCAAGTTACGGCTAGCGGGGACTAGCACAGATACGCAGTATTTT. The encoded protein is CASSKLRLAGTSTDTQYF.

The chain couples TRBV4-1 to TRBJ1-2; TRBD1 is a possible D gene (5 bases). V was trimmed by 3 bases and J by 7 bases, leaving 9 bases between them. CDR1 is MGHRA, CDR2 YSYEKL, per germline. The CDR3 sequence is 12 residues long. The CDR3 here is CASSQRDSGYTF. CDR3 nucleotides: TGCGCCAGCAGCCAGCGGGACTCTGGCTACACCTTC.

The V gene is TRBV12-3 or TRBV12-4, the J gene TRBJ1-4; D call uncertain. The CDR3 is 13 amino acids. Trimming took off 4 bases at V and 5 bases at J, with 8 bases between the two ends. CDR3: CASSYGGNEKLFF. For the CDR3, the DNA is TGTGCCAGCAGTTATGGTGGAAATGAAAAACTGTTTTTT.

This clone was recorded once. This rearrangement joins TRBV29-1 to TRBJ2-1; D tentatively reads TRBD1 or TRBD2 (6 bases each). Germline CDR1 and CDR2: SQVTM and ANQGSEA. Trimming stripped 1 base from V and 3 bases from J, with 13 bases between. CDR3 length: 15 amino acids. The CDR3, as DNA: TGCAGCGTTGAAGGGGGGGCGATCCGCTACAATGAGCAGTTCTTC. Translation gives CSVEGGAIRYNEQFF.

The V call is TRBV5-5, the J call TRBJ1-3, with D unclear. The CDR3 extends over 15 amino acids. Germline V CDR1 and CDR2: SGHKS, YYEKEE (reference sequence). Trimming took 1 base from V and 0 from J, leaving 8 bases between them. CDR3 region: CASSLQPSSGNTIYF. In DNA form, the CDR3 reads TGTGCCAGCAGCTTGCAGCCCTCCTCTGGAAACACCATATATTTT.

V is TRBV27 and J is TRBJ2-7; D is unresolved. The CDR3 sequence is 13 residues long. V was pared by 6 bases and J by 3 bases, with 12 bases between. Germline loops: CDR1 MNHEY, CDR2 SMNVEV (reference sequence). This chain's CDR3 is CASRMDGGYEQYF. DNA for the CDR3: TGTGCCAGCAGGATGGACGGTGGCTACGAGCAGTACTTC.

This rearrangement joins TRBV29-1 to TRBJ2-3; D might be TRBD2 (5 bases). This CDR3 contains 13 residues. In germline, CDR1 is SQVTM, CDR2 ANQGSEA. The CDR3 bases are TGCACCATAGTCGGCGGGTCCACAGATACGCAGTATTTT. Its protein is CTIVGGSTDTQYF.

The chain has TRBV5-1 and TRBJ1-4; D unresolved. Germline CDR1 is SGHRS and CDR2 is YFSETQ. V lost 2 bases and J lost 4, with 12 bases in between. The CDR3 runs to 15 residues. The CDR3: CASSFGVNINEKLFF. The DNA for the CDR3 is TGCGCCAGCAGCTTCGGGGTTAATATTAATGAAAAACTGTTTTTT. Full variable domain (missing parts from reference TRBV5-1 and TRBJ1-4): KAGVTQTPRYLIKTRGQQVTLSCSPISGHRSVSWYQQTPGQGLQFLFEYFSETQRNKGNFPGRFSGRQFSNSRSEMNVSTLELGDSALYLCASSFGVNINEKLFFGSGTQLSVL.

J is TRBJ1-3 and V is TRBV7-6; D uncertain. CDR1 is SGHVS, CDR2 FNYEAQ, per germline. Trimming cost V 1 base and J 2 bases, with 9 bases left between them. The CDR3 is made up of 15 amino acids. The CDR3 sequence: CASSLGAGPGNTIYF. Written as DNA, the CDR3 is TGTGCCAGCAGCTTAGGGGCAGGCCCTGGAAACACCATATATTTT.

V usage is TRBV11-3 and J usage is TRBJ2-7; D may be TRBD1 or TRBD2 (5 bases each). Trimming removed 7 bases from V and 2 bases from J, with 24 bases in between. This CDR3 is 17 amino acids long. CDR1 is SGHNT, CDR2 YENEEA, per germline. CDR3 region: CASMNRDPRDEPYEQYF. CDR3 in DNA: TGTGCCAGCATGAACCGGGACCCCCGAGACGAACCCTACGAGCAGTACTTC.

The gene calls are TRBV6-2 or TRBV6-3 and TRBJ1-5, with 8 bases fitting TRBD1. The CDR3 has 16 residues. Germline-derived CDR1 and CDR2 are MNHEY and SVGEGT. V shed 5 bases, J shed 7 bases, and the junction held 13 bases outside the gene matches. In nucleotides, the CDR3 is TGTGCCAGCAGTAGTACGTCAGGGGGCTCCTGGCAGCCCCAGCATTTT. As protein: CASSSTSGGSWQPQHF.

This chain links TRBV11-3 with TRBJ2-2; 10 bases fit TRBD2. The CDR3 covers 15 residues. Germline CDR1 reads SGHNT; CDR2 reads YENEEA. The junction had 4 bases not matched to a gene; V was cut back by 2 bases and J by 7 bases. For the CDR3, the DNA is TGTGCCAGCAGCTTAACAGCGGGAGGGAGCGGGGAGCTGTTTTTT. Its translation is CASSLTAGGSGELFF.

This chain links TRBV9 with TRBJ1-6, with D hard to call. Between the trimmed V and J ends, which lost 2 bases and 5 bases, there was a span of 14 bases. The CDR3 has 16 amino acids. Germline lookup yields CDR1 SGDLS and CDR2 YYNGEE. CDR3 in amino acids: CASSVGNGGNNSPLHF. Here the CDR3 DNA reads TGTGCCAGCAGCGTCGGGAACGGTGGGAATAATTCACCCCTCCACTTT.

V is TRBV12-3 or TRBV12-4 and J is TRBJ1-1; the D is unclear. There are 13 residues in the CDR3. V was pared by 5 bases and J by 2 bases, with 9 bases between. The CDR3, as DNA: TGTGCCAGCAGTAGAGCAGGTAACACTGAAGCTTTCTTT. As protein: CASSRAGNTEAFF.

The chain uses TRBV6-5 and TRBJ1-1; no definite D call. V was shortened by 7 bases and J by 8 bases, with 11 bases between the two germline ends. This CDR3 has 11 amino acids. Germline assignment: CDR1 MNHEY and CDR2 SVGAGI. This chain's CDR3 is CASTVGSEAFF. The CDR3, as DNA: TGTGCCAGCACCGTTGGATCCGAAGCTTTCTTT.

This chain links TRBV7-2 with TRBJ2-2; D possibly corresponds to TRBD1 (5 bases). The germline V gene encodes CDR1 SGHTA and CDR2 FQGNSA. V shed 3 bases and J shed 1 base, with 9 bases lying between them. This CDR3 is built from 15 residues. The CDR3 protein is CASSFGAGNTGELFF. In DNA, the CDR3 is TGTGCCAGCAGCTTTGGGGCAGGGAACACCGGGGAGCTGTTTTTT.

The V call is TRBV30, the J call TRBJ2-3, with TRBD2 matching over 8 bases. Germline loops: CDR1 GTSNPN, CDR2 SVGIG (reference sequence). V lost 4 bases, J lost 5 bases, and 17 bases stayed unmatched. The CDR3 totals 17 residues. CDR3 residues: CAWTGGRGAGVEDTQYF. The CDR3 nucleotides read TGTGCCTGGACGGGGGGAAGAGGAGCGGGAGTTGAAGATACGCAGTATTTT.

This clone was counted a few times. The rearrangement uses TRBV5-8 and TRBJ2-7; weak D call: TRBD1 (5 bases). The CDR3 sequence is 13 residues long. The germline V gene has CDR1 SGHTS and CDR2 YDEGEE. V dropped 1 base and J dropped 2 bases, with 7 bases sitting between them. The CDR3, as DNA: TGTGCCAGCAGCTTGAGACAGCCCTACGAGCAGTACTTC. Amino acids: CASSLRQPYEQYF.

This clone appeared a few times. The V call is TRBV30, the J call TRBJ2-3, with D perhaps matching TRBD2 (7 bases). CDR3 length equals 15 residues. CDR1 and CDR2 from the germline V gene are GTSNPN and SVGIG (reference sequence). V was shortened by 7 bases and J by 6 bases, with 23 bases between the two germline ends. CDR3 loop: CASYGGRGGADTQYF. CDR3 coding DNA: TGTGCCTCGTACGGCGGGAGAGGGGGGGCGGATACGCAGTATTTT.

The CDR3 is CATSDLKREGMGNQPQHF. DNA of the CDR3: TGTGCCACCAGTGATTTGAAGAGGGAGGGGATGGGCAATCAGCCCCAGCATTTT. The chain combines TRBV24-1 with TRBJ1-5; TRBD1 is a possible D gene (5 bases). The CDR3 totals 18 residues. The germline CDR1 and CDR2 sequences are KGHDR and SFDVKD. Trimming cost V 0 bases and J 2 bases, with 16 bases left between them.

In this sample, this clone turned up once. V usage is TRBV7-9 and J usage is TRBJ2-2; TRBD2 might be the D (7 bases). CDR1 is SEHNR, CDR2 FQNEAQ, per germline (reference sequence). The ends were cut back, 2 bases at V and 3 bases at J, with 13 bases in the middle. The CDR3 sequence is 16 residues long. The CDR3 nucleotides read TGTGCCAGCAGCTTACCGGGGGGCGCGGACACCGGGGAGCTGTTTTTT. Amino acids: CASSLPGGADTGELFF. Combining the CDR3 with reference TRBV7-9 and TRBJ2-2 gives the whole variable domain DTGVSQNPRHKITKRGQNVTFRCDPISEHNRLYWYRQTLGQGPEFLTYFQNEAQLEKSRLLSDRFSAERPKGSFSTLEIQRTEQGDSAMYLCASSLPGGADTGELFFGEGSRLTVL.

This clone was seen once. The rearrangement uses TRBV10-2 and TRBJ1-5, with TRBD1 as a possible D gene (5 bases). Germline V CDR1 and CDR2: WSHSY, SAAADI. This CDR3 is built from 13 residues. Trimming left V 3 bases short and J 8 bases short, with 11 bases between. The CDR3 protein is CASSERVGEPQHF. CDR3 DNA sequence: TGCGCCAGCAGTGAAAGGGTAGGGGAGCCCCAGCATTTT.